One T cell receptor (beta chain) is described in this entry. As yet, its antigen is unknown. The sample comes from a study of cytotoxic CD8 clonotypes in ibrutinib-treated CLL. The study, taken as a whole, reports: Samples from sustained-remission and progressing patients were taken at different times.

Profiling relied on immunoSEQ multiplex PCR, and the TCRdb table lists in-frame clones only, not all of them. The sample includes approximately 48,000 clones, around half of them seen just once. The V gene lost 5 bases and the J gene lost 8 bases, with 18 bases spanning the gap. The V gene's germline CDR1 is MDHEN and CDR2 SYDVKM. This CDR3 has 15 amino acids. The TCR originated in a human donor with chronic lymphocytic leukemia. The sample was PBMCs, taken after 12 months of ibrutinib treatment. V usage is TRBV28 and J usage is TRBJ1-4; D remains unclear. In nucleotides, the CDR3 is TGTGCCAGCAGTGGGAGTAGGAGCCTTTTAGAAAAACTGTTTTTT. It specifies CASSGSRSLLEKLFF.